Listed below are T cell receptor beta chains from one sample, sequenced in a study of cytomegalovirus exposure and HLA in healthy donors. Clones were sequenced by immunoSEQ multiplex PCR, and TCRdb holds only the in-frame ones, with some missing. The table records about 120,000 clones, roughly 80% of them present only once. Sequences were obtained from PBMCs. The receptors originated from a female donor in good health and CMV-seropositive. The CDR3 runs from the conserved cysteine through the conserved F or W. A D gene is named only where the DNA matches it firmly. Size is stated for part of the rows, as once, few or many counts, or as a class when the clone is expanded.

d_call clone_size j_call v_call cdr3_nt cdr3_aa
NA NA TRBJ2-1 TRBV6-1 TGTGCCAGCAGTGCCGACTTCTACAATGAGCAGTTCTTC CASSADFYNEQFF
NA NA TRBJ2-7 TRBV5-4 TGTGCCAGCAGCTACCCGGGCGATCGGGGAATTGAGCAGTACTTC CASSYPGDRGIEQYF
NA NA TRBJ2-1 TRBV7-9 TGTGCCAGCAGCTTAGAAGTAACGGGGGATGAGCAGTTCTTC CASSLEVTGDEQFF
NA NA TRBJ1-3 TRBV28 TGTGCCAGCAGTATCCTAGGAAACACCATATATTTT CASSILGNTIYF
NA NA TRBJ2-2 TRBV7-6 TGTGCCAGCAGCTTAATTACTAGCCCCGGGGAGCTGTTTTTT CASSLITSPGELFF
NA NA TRBJ1-5 TRBV10-3 TGTGCCATCAGTGCCGAACCCGCAGATCAGCCCCAGCATTTT CAISAEPADQPQHF
TRBD1 NA TRBJ1-4 TRBV30 TGTGCCTGGACCCGGGACAGGGTTTCCGGTAATGAAAAACTGTTTTTT CAWTRDRVSGNEKLFF
NA NA TRBJ1-4 TRBV6-1 TGTGCCAGCAGCCGAACAGGAAGTCCTAATGAAAAACTGTTTTTT CASSRTGSPNEKLFF
TRBD1 NA TRBJ1-6 TRBV18 TGTGCCAGCTCAGCCGGACAGGGACGAATCTATAATTCACCCCTCCACTTT CASSAGQGRIYNSPLHF
NA NA TRBJ2-5 TRBV6-5 TGTGCCAGCAGATCAGGGTTGTGGGAGACCCAGTACTTC CASRSGLWETQYF
TRBD1 NA TRBJ1-6 TRBV7-2 TGTGCCAGCAGCCTACAGGGGCGCTCACCCCTCCACTTT CASSLQGRSPLHF
NA NA TRBJ1-2 TRBV6-1 TGTGCCAGCAGGGGGGGACGGGACTATGGCTACACCTTC CASRGGRDYGYTF
NA NA TRBJ1-6 TRBV5-5 TGTGCCAGCAGCTTGTGGTTCGGAGAGGGCACCTATAATTCACCCCTCCACTTT CASSLWFGEGTYNSPLHF
NA NA TRBJ1-1 TRBV5-6 TGTGCCAGCAGTGGGTTGAGGGTCAGAATCACTGAAGCTTTCTTT CASSGLRVRITEAFF
NA NA TRBJ2-1 TRBV5-1 TGCGCCAGCAGCTTGATTCCCAGCGCCTCCTACAATGAGCAGCTCTTC CASSLIPSASYNEQLF
TRBD2 NA TRBJ2-3 TRBV6-1 TGTGCCAGCAGTGAAATAGCGGGGAGCGCAGATACGCAGTATTTT CASSEIAGSADTQYF
NA NA TRBJ1-5 TRBV6-5 TGTGCCAGCAGTCGGTCAGGGGACCCTCAGCCCCAGCATTTT CASSRSGDPQPQHF
NA NA TRBJ1-1 TRBV18 TGTGCCAGCTCAGGAGACAGGACTGAAGCTTTCTTT CASSGDRTEAFF
TRBD2 NA TRBJ2-7 TRBV2 TGTGCCAGCAGTGACCGACTAGCGGGGGGATACGAGCAGTACTTC CASSDRLAGGYEQYF
TRBD2 NA TRBJ2-3 TRBV11-2 TGTGCCAGCAGCTTATCGACTAGCGGGGTGGGGGATACGCAGTATTTT CASSLSTSGVGDTQYF
TRBD1 NA TRBJ1-5 TRBV11-2 TGTGCCAGCAGCAATACAGGGGGCGGGCAGCCCCAGCATTTT CASSNTGGGQPQHF
NA NA TRBJ1-2 TRBV2 TGTGCCAGCAGTGAAAAACTTGGTGGCTACACCTTC CASSEKLGGYTF
TRBD1 NA TRBJ1-2 TRBV7-2 TGTGCCAGCAGCCACGCGATCGGACAGGGGGCGCGGGGCTACACCTTC CASSHAIGQGARGYTF
NA few TRBJ1-2 TRBV2 TGTGCCAGCAGTGGACAGGCCAGCGGGATCTCCGGCTACACCTTC CASSGQASGISGYTF
NA NA TRBJ1-1 TRBV5-1 TGCGCCAGCGGCTCAGGGGTATTGGGCACTGAAGCTTTCTTT CASGSGVLGTEAFF
NA once TRBJ1-2 TRBV7-9 TGTGCCAGCAGCCCGTCGTCCAGGGGTGGGTATGGCTACACCTTC CASSPSSRGGYGYTF
NA NA TRBJ2-3 TRBV29-1 TGCAGCGTTTCGACGGGGGTGACAGATACGCAGTATTTT CSVSTGVTDTQYF
NA once TRBJ1-2 TRBV11-1 TGTGCCAGCAGCTTTGCAGGGTACGGCTACACCTTC CASSFAGYGYTF
TRBD1 few TRBJ1-2 TRBV4-1 TGCGCCAGCAGCCAACCATACCCTCGGACAGGGTATAGCTATGGCTACACCTTC CASSQPYPRTGYSYGYTF
NA NA TRBJ1-5 TRBV15 TGTGCCACCAGCAGAGATTGGCGAGACAGCGCTTACAATCAGCCCCAGCATTTT CATSRDWRDSAYNQPQHF
NA NA TRBJ2-7 TRBV21-1 TGTGCCAGCAGCAAAGGTGCGACAGGGGCCCTGAAGCAGTACTTC CASSKGATGALKQYF
TRBD1 NA TRBJ1-1 TRBV7-9 TGTGCCAGCAGCTCCCTGGACAGGGTGAACACTGAAGCTTTCTTT CASSSLDRVNTEAFF
TRBD1 once TRBJ1-6 TRBV27 TGTGCCAGCAGCCCGACAGGGACTTGGTCACCCCTCCACTTT CASSPTGTWSPLHF
TRBD2 NA TRBJ2-7 TRBV7-2 TGTGCCAGCAGTTTGTTAGCGGGGGGGAGGTCCTACGAGCAGTACTTC CASSLLAGGRSYEQYF
TRBD1 once TRBJ1-3 TRBV15 TGTGCCACCAGCGGACAGGAGGGAAACACCATATATTTT CATSGQEGNTIYF
TRBD1 NA TRBJ1-6 TRBV2 TGTGCCAGCAGGGACAGGGCTAGCTCCTATAATTCACCCCTCCACTTT CASRDRASSYNSPLHF
NA few TRBJ1-2 TRBV7-2 TGTGCCAGCAGCTTAAATTATAGACAGGCGGTCGTGGATGGCTACACCTTC CASSLNYRQAVVDGYTF
TRBD1 NA TRBJ1-6 TRBV5-4 TGTGCCAGCAGCTTGGTAGGGACAGGGGTGAGTTCACCCCTCCACTTT CASSLVGTGVSSPLHF
TRBD1 NA TRBJ2-7 TRBV6-5 TGTGCCAGCAGTTACTCGGGACAGGGGGGTAATGAGCAGTACTTC CASSYSGQGGNEQYF
NA NA TRBJ2-1 TRBV20-1 TGCAGTGCAAATAGGGGGGGTGAGCAGTTCTTC CSANRGGEQFF
NA NA TRBJ2-7 TRBV2 TGTGCCAGCAGTGAAAGGGGCCGGACGGACGCCTACGAGCAGTACTTC CASSERGRTDAYEQYF
TRBD1 NA TRBJ1-4 TRBV5-1 TGCGCCAGCAGCTCCGGGACAGGGGGACCTAATGAAAAACTGTTTTTT CASSSGTGGPNEKLFF
TRBD1 NA TRBJ2-7 TRBV7-9 TGTGCCAGCAGCTGGGGACAGGGTGAACACGAGCAGTACTTC CASSWGQGEHEQYF
NA NA TRBJ1-3 TRBV6-5 TGTGCCAGCAGTTACAGCCAGGGCGCTGGAAACACCATATATTTT CASSYSQGAGNTIYF
NA NA TRBJ2-1 TRBV7-9 TGTGCCAGCAGCCGCCTCCGGGACTCCCAGTTCTTC CASSRLRDSQFF
NA NA TRBJ2-7 TRBV18 TGTGCCAGCTCACCAATGGACGGGGGCTACGAGCAGTACTTC CASSPMDGGYEQYF
TRBD2 NA TRBJ2-1 TRBV6-5 TGTGCCAGCAGTTTCCCCGGGACTAGCGGGTCTGAGCAGTTCTTC CASSFPGTSGSEQFF
NA NA TRBJ2-1 TRBV2 TGTGCCAGCGGACAATACAATGAGCAGTTCTTC CASGQYNEQFF
NA NA TRBJ1-1 TRBV9 TGTGCCAGCAGCGACAGGGCTGGGAACACTGAAGCTTTCTTT CASSDRAGNTEAFF
NA few TRBJ1-1 TRBV7-9 TGTGCCAGCAGCTTAGGAGCTCCGAACACTGAAGCTTTCTTT CASSLGAPNTEAFF
NA NA TRBJ2-3 TRBV10-2 TGCGCCAGCAGTCCCTCCTCAGATACGCAGTATTTT CASSPSSDTQYF